Listed here are 16 T cell receptor beta chains from one sample, sequenced in a study of blood T cell repertoires in COVID-19. Measured with immunoSEQ multiplex PCR; TCRdb has only the in-frame clones, and not every one. The table includes about 34,000 clones, around 86% detected once. The material sequenced was peripheral blood. Receptors were obtained from an older woman with active COVID-19.

This clone appeared a single time. The J gene is TRBJ2-2, the V gene TRBV7-9, with D tentatively TRBD2 (6 bases). CDR3 length equals 13 residues. In germline, CDR1 is SEHNR, CDR2 FQNEAQ (reference sequence). The V and J ends lost 2 bases and 6 bases respectively, with 7 bases between them. The CDR3 loop is CASSLSGAGELFF. As DNA, the CDR3 is TGTGCCAGCAGCTTATCGGGGGCCGGGGAGCTGTTTTTT.

The V gene is TRBV28, the J gene TRBJ2-5; 10 bases are a match to TRBD2. The germline V gene encodes CDR1 MDHEN and CDR2 SYDVKM. The CDR3 spans 16 residues. The trim removed 5 bases at V and 5 bases at J, leaving 11 bases unmatched. The chain's CDR3 is CASSRGSMTSGETQYF. The CDR3 bases are TGTGCCAGCAGTCGGGGGTCGATGACTAGCGGGGAGACCCAGTACTTC.

The chain combines TRBV5-1 with TRBJ2-7, with 10 bases identical to TRBD2. With V trimmed by 4 bases and J by 4 bases, 8 bases remained unmatched. In germline, CDR1 is SGHRS, CDR2 YFSETQ. This CDR3 contains 15 residues. The CDR3 protein is CASSLTGLATYEQYF. The CDR3 region has the DNA TGCGCCAGCAGCCTTACGGGACTAGCGACTTACGAGCAGTACTTC.

The chain recombines TRBV7-9 with TRBJ1-2, with D possibly being TRBD1 (6 bases). V shed 5 bases and J shed 3 bases, with 16 bases lying between them. Germline V gives CDR1 SEHNR, CDR2 FQNEAQ (reference sequence). This CDR3 comprises 15 residues. CDR3: CASSPSRDTHYGYTF. CDR3 sequence (DNA): TGTGCCAGCAGCCCTAGCCGGGACACTCACTATGGCTACACCTTC.

The sample holds a few counts of this clone. The chain has TRBV28 and TRBJ2-1; TRBD2 might be the D (7 bases). V was shortened by 7 bases and J by 7 bases, with 14 bases between the two germline ends. Looked up from germline, CDR1 is MDHEN and CDR2 is SYDVKM. The CDR3 has 13 amino acids. The DNA of the CDR3 is TGTGCCAGCACAAACGGGGGGCGGAATGAGCAGTTCTTC. Protein: CASTNGGRNEQFF. Combining the CDR3 with reference TRBV28 and TRBJ2-1 gives the whole variable domain DVKVTQSSRYLVKRTGEKVFLECVQDMDHENMFWYRQDPGLGLRLIYFSYDVKMKEKGDIPEGYSVSREKKERFSLILESASTNQTSMYLCASTNGGRNEQFFGPGTRLTVL.

The CDR3 spells CASSDSLGGNQPQHF. In DNA, the CDR3 is TGTGCCAGCAGTGATTCTTTAGGGGGCAATCAGCCCCAGCATTTT. This chain joins TRBV2 and TRBJ1-5, with D possibly TRBD1 on 5 matching bases. The CDR3 sequence is 15 residues long. Germline V gene sequence: CDR1 SNHLY, CDR2 FYNNEI. Trimming left V 3 bases short and J 2 bases short, with 11 bases between. The full variable domain, rest sourced from reference TRBV2 and TRBJ1-5, is EPEVTQTPSHQVTQMGQEVILRCVPISNHLYFYWYRQILGQKVEFLVSFYNNEISEKSEIFDDQFSVERPDGSNFTLKIRSTKLEDSAMYFCASSDSLGGNQPQHFGDGTRLSIL.

V gene TRBV6-5 combines with J gene TRBJ1-2, with TRBD1 as a possible D gene (5 bases). The CDR3 is 15 amino acids. Germline-derived CDR1 and CDR2 are MNHEY and SVGAGI. V lost 6 bases, J lost 2 bases, and 16 bases lay in between. CDR3 nucleotide sequence: TGTGCCAGCAGCCGAACCCTACAGGAAAACTATGGCTACACCTTC. The encoded protein is CASSRTLQENYGYTF.

The chain joins TRBV28 to TRBJ2-3, with 9 positions matching TRBD2. This CDR3 is built from 21 residues. V lost 1 base and J lost 0; bases outside the gene matches: 17. The germline gives CDR1 MDHEN, CDR2 SYDVKM. The CDR3 here is CASSLSVSGSTSVQSTDTQYF. CDR3 nucleotides: TGTGCCAGCAGTTTATCGGTTAGCGGGAGTACTAGTGTTCAGAGCACAGATACGCAGTATTTT.

The chain employs TRBV30 and TRBJ2-1; a possible D gene is TRBD1 (6 bases). Germline assignment: CDR1 GTSNPN and CDR2 SVGIG (reference sequence). CDR3 length: 11 residues. Trimming cost V 4 bases and J 5 bases, with 6 bases left between them. The CDR3 is CAWNRDNEQFF. The CDR3 DNA is TGTGCCTGGAACAGGGACAATGAGCAGTTCTTC.

The V gene is TRBV28, the J gene TRBJ2-1; 12 nucleotides agree with TRBD1. The CDR3 runs 16 residues. J gave up 4 bases and V 6 bases, and 7 bases lay outside the gene matches. The germline gives CDR1 MDHEN, CDR2 SYDVKM. In DNA form, the CDR3 reads TGTGCCAGCAGCCCACCGGGACAGGGGGCTTACAATGAGCAGTTCTTC. Amino acid sequence: CASSPPGQGAYNEQFF.

This chain uses TRBV18 with TRBJ2-1; 8 bases fit TRBD1. The V segment lost 6 bases and the J segment 6 bases; nucleotides outside the gene matches: 10. The CDR3 totals 15 residues. CDR1 and CDR2 (germline): KGHSH, LQKENI. The CDR3 is CASSAGTGPGNEQFF. CDR3 bases: TGTGCCAGCTCGGCCGGGACAGGCCCGGGCAATGAGCAGTTCTTC.

The chain is built from TRBV2 and TRBJ2-7; 8 nucleotides match TRBD1. Germline V gene lookup returns CDR1 SNHLY and CDR2 FYNNEI. The CDR3 loop spans 12 amino acids. With 5 bases clipped from V and 5 bases from J, the junction kept 2 bases outside the gene matches. The CDR3 DNA sequence: TGTGCCAGCAGTCAGGGGGCCCACGAGCAGTACTTC. Protein: CASSQGAHEQYF. Together with reference TRBV2 and TRBJ2-7, the CDR3 gives the full variable domain: EPEVTQTPSHQVTQMGQEVILRCVPISNHLYFYWYRQILGQKVEFLVSFYNNEISEKSEIFDDQFSVERPDGSNFTLKIRSTKLEDSAMYFCASSQGAHEQYFGPGTRLTVT.

The chain has TRBV7-9 and TRBJ2-3; D remains ambiguous. The CDR3 consists of 16 residues. Germline V gene sequence: CDR1 SEHNR, CDR2 FQNEAQ (reference sequence). V lost 0 bases and J lost 1, with 11 bases in between. The CDR3 sequence is CASSLARSLGTDTQYF. In nucleotides, the CDR3 is TGTGCCAGCAGCTTAGCGCGGAGTTTGGGCACAGATACGCAGTATTTT. The full variable domain, in which reference TRBV7-9 and TRBJ2-3 provide the parts outside the CDR3, is DTGVSQNPRHKITKRGQNVTFRCDPISEHNRLYWYRQTLGQGPEFLTYFQNEAQLEKSRLLSDRFSAERPKGSFSTLEIQRTEQGDSAMYLCASSLARSLGTDTQYFGPGTRLTVL.

The chain recombines TRBV7-3 with TRBJ1-1; TRBD1 agrees at 7 bases. After removal of 5 bases from V and 0 bases from J, the junction contained 9 bases not matched to a gene. This CDR3 contains 16 residues. Germline loops: CDR1 SGHTA, CDR2 FQGTGA. CDR3 residues: CASSPPQTGMNTEAFF. The CDR3 DNA reads as TGTGCCAGCAGCCCCCCCCAGACAGGGATGAACACTGAAGCTTTCTTT. Drawing the rest from reference TRBV7-3 and TRBJ1-1, the complete variable domain is GAGVSQTPSNKVTEKGKYVELRCDPISGHTALYWYRQSLGQGPEFLIYFQGTGAADDSGLPNDRFFAVRPEGSVSTLKIQRTERGDSAVYLCASSPPQTGMNTEAFFGQGTRLTVV.

This clone has just a few counts. The V and J genes are TRBV7-3 and TRBJ2-2; possible D gene TRBD2, 6 bases. V lost 3 bases, J lost 2 bases, and 13 bases lay in between. CDR3 length: 16 residues. Germline V gene data show CDR1 as SGHTA and CDR2 as FQGTGA. Here the CDR3 DNA reads TGTGCCAGCAGCTTGAACGGCGGGGTAAACACCGGGGAGCTGTTTTTT. Residues: CASSLNGGVNTGELFF.

J is TRBJ2-1 and V is TRBV5-1; D is possibly TRBD2 (6 bases). This CDR3 is built from 15 residues. V was cut by 0 bases and J by 10 bases, with 17 bases left in between. The germline gives CDR1 SGHRS, CDR2 YFSETQ. The CDR3 protein is CASSLVSVTSNEQFF. CDR3 nucleotides: TGCGCCAGCAGCTTGGTAAGTGTAACTAGCAACGAGCAGTTCTTC.